The 3 T cell receptor beta chains in this list originate from one sample, sequenced in a study of blood T cells in healthy people across ages. Sample-barcoded 5' priming and a J-beta primer mix drove a second PCR of roughly 6 to 12 cycles. TCRdb reprocessed the 5' RACE reads with MiXCR, giving one entry per CDR3 protein. The repertoire consists of around 1.5 million distinct CDR3 sequences, with 59% occurring once and the leading ten covering under 8.5%. Sequenced material: blood. The source of these receptors is a man between 18 and 35 years old in good health.

This clonotype was seen a few times. The rearrangement uses TRBV20-1 and TRBJ1-1; maybe TRBD1 (6 bases). This CDR3 spans 15 amino acids. Germline lookup yields CDR1 DFQATT and CDR2 SNEGSKA (reference sequence). Trimming cost V 2 bases and J 1 base, with 14 bases left between them. CDR3 region: CSARNREGGNTEAFF. The CDR3 DNA sequence: TGCAGTGCTAGAAACAGGGAGGGAGGGAACACTGAAGCTTTCTTT.

The V call is TRBV4-3, the J call TRBJ2-4; tentative D call: TRBD1 (6 bases). Germline assignment: CDR1 LGHNA and CDR2 YSLEER. The CDR3 sequence is 16 residues long. V was cut by 3 bases and J by 0 bases, with 12 bases left in between. CDR3 sequence reads: CASSQDRLLAKNIQYF. The CDR3 nucleotides are TGCGCCAGCAGCCAGGACAGACTGCTAGCCAAAAACATTCAGTACTTC.

The chain joins TRBV20-1 to TRBJ2-6; unclear D gene. Deletions cut 0 bases from V and 4 bases from J, with 10 bases between. The V gene's germline CDR1 is DFQATT and CDR2 SNEGSKA (reference sequence). There are 15 residues in the CDR3. The CDR3 region has the DNA TGCAGTGCTAGAGATCTCCGCGCCGGGGCCAACGTCCTGACTTTC. It is translated as CSARDLRAGANVLTF.